Listed below are T cell receptor beta chains from one sample, sequenced in a study of blood T cell repertoires in COVID-19. The protocol was immunoSEQ multiplex PCR, while the TCRdb copy is restricted to in-frame clones and leaves out a portion. The sample lists a few hundred thousand clones; under 90% were seen once. Source material: peripheral blood. Receptors originate from a woman under 40 with COVID-19, enrolled during active disease. Both conserved end residues are part of each CDR3. A D gene is named only where the DNA matches it firmly. Clone size is stated in some rows and not others, as once, few, many or a class when expanded.

cdr3_aa,cdr3_nt,cdr3_length,j_call,clone_size,d_call,v_call
CSVEEGARGEQFF,TGCAGCGTTGAAGAGGGGGCGAGGGGGGAGCAGTTCTTC,13,TRBJ2-1,.,.,TRBV29-1
CATRNLGGATDTQYF,TGTGCCACCAGGAACCTTGGGGGGGCCACAGATACGCAGTATTTT,15,TRBJ2-3,.,.,TRBV15
CASSLVAAYSYGYTF,TGTGCCAGCAGCTTGGTAGCAGCTTATTCCTATGGCTACACCTTC,15,TRBJ1-2,.,.,TRBV5-5
CASSFPGFMNTEAFF,TGTGCCAGCAGCTTTCCAGGGTTTATGAACACTGAAGCTTTCTTT,15,TRBJ1-1,.,.,TRBV5-4
CASSGQGGISEQYF,TGTGCCAGCAGTGGACAGGGGGGGATTTCCGAGCAGTACTTC,14,TRBJ2-7,.,TRBD1,TRBV5-6
CASSPLEGSGPQHF,TGTGCCAGCAGCCCACTGGAGGGGAGTGGGCCCCAGCATTTT,14,TRBJ1-5,few,.,TRBV28
CSVQGGHSSYEQYF,TGCAGCGTTCAGGGGGGACATAGCTCCTACGAGCAGTACTTC,14,TRBJ2-7,.,.,TRBV29-1
CASGLGQGGGPLHF,TGTGCTAGTGGCTTGGGACAGGGGGGGGGACCCCTCCACTTT,14,TRBJ1-6,.,TRBD1,TRBV12-5
CASSYINSPLHF,TGTGCCAGCAGTTACATAAATTCACCCCTCCACTTT,12,TRBJ1-6,.,.,TRBV6-5
CASSANRGDSGNTIYF,TGTGCCAGCAGTGCTAACAGGGGGGATTCTGGAAACACCATATATTTT,16,TRBJ1-3,.,TRBD1,TRBV6-1